The present entry profiles one T cell receptor beta chain with its context. Its antigen remains unidentified. Other DNA sequences in this specimen translate into the identical CDR3. This sample was included in a study of shared clonotypes between healthy human individuals. For the study at large: Each donor's CD8 memory used one plate, CD8 naive two, each CD4 subset three.

Overall study findings and caveats: Read depth was anticipated to influence clonotype sharing among donors.

Some clones are missing from TCRdb's copy, which holds only in-frame ones; the method was immunoSEQ multiplex PCR. In the table there are approximately 2,000,000 clones, 85% to 95% of which are singletons. CD8 cells classed as naive were CD45RO-negative and positively selected for CCR7, excluding terminally differentiated effector memory CD45RA+ cells. The TCR sequence derives from a man aged 18 to 29 in good health. Some clones in this sample may be carry-over from other donors' samples. Material: naive CD8+ T cells from PBMCs.

The CDR3 loop reads CASSYSQGTGELFF. The CDR3 DNA sequence: TGTGCCAGCAGTTACTCGCAGGGCACCGGGGAGCTGTTTTTT. This sequence joins TRBV6-5 and TRBJ2-2; D possibly corresponds to TRBD1 (5 bases). The CDR3 length is 14 residues. V lost 0 bases and J lost 4, with 6 bases in between. Germline lookup yields CDR1 MNHEY and CDR2 SVGAGI.